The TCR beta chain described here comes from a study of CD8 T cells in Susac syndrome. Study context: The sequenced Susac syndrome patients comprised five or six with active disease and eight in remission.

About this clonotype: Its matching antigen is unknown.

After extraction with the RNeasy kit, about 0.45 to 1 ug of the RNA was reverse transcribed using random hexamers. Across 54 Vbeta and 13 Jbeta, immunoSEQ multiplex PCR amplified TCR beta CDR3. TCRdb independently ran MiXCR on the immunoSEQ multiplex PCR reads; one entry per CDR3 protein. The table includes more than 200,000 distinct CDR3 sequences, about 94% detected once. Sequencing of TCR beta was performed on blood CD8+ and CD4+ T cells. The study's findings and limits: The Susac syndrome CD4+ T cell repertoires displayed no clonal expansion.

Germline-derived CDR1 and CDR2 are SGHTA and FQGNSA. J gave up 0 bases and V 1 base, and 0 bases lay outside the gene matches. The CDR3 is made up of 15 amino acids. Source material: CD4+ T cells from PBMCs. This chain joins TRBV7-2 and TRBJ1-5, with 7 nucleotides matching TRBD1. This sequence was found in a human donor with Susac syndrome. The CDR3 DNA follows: TGTGCCAGCAGCTTAGAGGGGGCTAGCAATCAGCCCCAGCATTTT. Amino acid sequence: CASSLEGASNQPQHF.